This T cell receptor (beta chain) was obtained from a study of blood T cell repertoires in COVID-19. Across the whole study: The United States, Italy and Spain provided the acute and convalescent COVID-19 samples. Sample material is recorded as cDNA or gDNA derived from T cells, B-cell-depleted T cells, or PBMCs.

Per the authors' pipeline: From reference gene primer amplification, estimates of nucleated cell counts were derived. Measured with immunoSEQ multiplex PCR; TCRdb has only the in-frame clones, and not every one. V and J calls and clone size are those listed in that table; D and trimming were worked out from the DNA. Of hundreds of thousands of clones in the sample, just under 90% were seen once. CDR3 length: 16 amino acids. Losses at the gene ends were 6 bases for V and 0 bases for J; bases not matched to a gene: 10. Germline V gene lookup returns CDR1 KGHSH and CDR2 LQKENI. The receptor was derived from a woman between 18 and 30 years old with acute or convalescent COVID-19. V is TRBV18 and J is TRBJ2-7, with 8 positions matching TRBD2. Material: peripheral blood. The CDR3 sequence is CASSARGGASSYEQYF. The DNA of the CDR3 is TGTGCCAGCTCGGCACGGGGGGGAGCAAGCTCCTACGAGCAGTACTTC.